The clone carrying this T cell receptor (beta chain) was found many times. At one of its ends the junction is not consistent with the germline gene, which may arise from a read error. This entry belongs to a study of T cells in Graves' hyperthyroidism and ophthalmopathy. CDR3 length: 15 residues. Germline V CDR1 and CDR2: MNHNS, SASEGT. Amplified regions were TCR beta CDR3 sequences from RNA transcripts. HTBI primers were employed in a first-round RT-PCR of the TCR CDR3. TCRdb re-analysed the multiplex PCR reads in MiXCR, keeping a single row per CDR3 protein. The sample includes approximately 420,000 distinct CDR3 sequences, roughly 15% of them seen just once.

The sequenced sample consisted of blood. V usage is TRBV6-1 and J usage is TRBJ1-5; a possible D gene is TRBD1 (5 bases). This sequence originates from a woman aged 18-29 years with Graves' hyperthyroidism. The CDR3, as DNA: TGTGCCAGCGGTGAAGCGGGGGGAAGCAATCAGCCCCAGCATTTT. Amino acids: CASGEAGGSNQPQHF.